This T cell receptor (beta chain) was retrieved from a study of cytomegalovirus exposure and HLA in healthy donors. Findings of the study overall: CMV serostatus was the only immune exposure information that was available. Later findings reportedly placed an Asian-associated ancestry cluster below the 666-donor mean for N-insertions.

Germline V CDR1 and CDR2: KGHSH, LQKENI. V was pared by 2 bases and J by 11 bases, with 9 bases of the junction left unmatched. CDR3 length: 15 amino acids. The PCR used 60 Vbeta and 13 Jbeta primers. Measured with immunoSEQ multiplex PCR; TCRdb has only the in-frame clones, and not every one. The table shows around 28,000 clones, with more than 75% occurring only once. This clone was detected only once. Its specificity is not known. V and J are TRBV18 and TRBJ1-6, with TRBD1 identical over 7 bases. This sequence originates from a boy aged 5-17 years in good health and CMV-seronegative. The sample consisted of PBMCs. The CDR3 DNA follows: TGTGCCAGCTCACCAGGCGACAGGGTTAGTGCACCCCTCCACTTT. Translating it yields CASSPGDRVSAPLHF.